The rows below give T cell receptor beta chains drawn from one sample of a study of blood T cell repertoires in COVID-19. Produced via immunoSEQ multiplex PCR; TCRdb's table is partial and in-frame only. Here the sample spans about 520,000 clones, approximately 85% being singletons. The sample comprised peripheral blood. These receptor sequences come from a human donor in a cohort sampled during active COVID-19. The CDR3 runs from the conserved cysteine through the conserved F or W. The order of the fields is J gene, V gene, clone size, D gene, CDR3 DNA, CDR3 protein. The D gene is left open where the match is weak. A row's size may be missing; if present it is once, few, many or a size class.

j_gene: TRBJ1-1; v_gene: TRBV3-1/TRBV3-2; abundance: NA; d_gene: NA; CDR3nt: TGTGCCAGCAGCCACAGGGTAGTGTTCTCTGAAGCTTTCTTT; CDR3aa: CASSHRVVFSEAFF
j_gene: TRBJ2-2; v_gene: TRBV9; abundance: once; d_gene: TRBD1; CDR3nt: TGTGCCAGCAGCGTCCGGGACAGGGCCGGGGAGCTGTTTTTT; CDR3aa: CASSVRDRAGELFF
j_gene: TRBJ2-7; v_gene: TRBV18; abundance: NA; d_gene: NA; CDR3nt: TGTGCCAGCTCACCTGGGACTGCAGGCTACGATCAGTACTTC; CDR3aa: CASSPGTAGYDQYF
j_gene: TRBJ1-4; v_gene: TRBV3-1/TRBV3-2; abundance: NA; d_gene: NA; CDR3nt: TGTGCCAGCAGCCAAGACCCGGGTCGGGAAAAACTGTTTTTT; CDR3aa: CASSQDPGREKLFF
j_gene: TRBJ2-1; v_gene: TRBV25-1; abundance: once; d_gene: TRBD2; CDR3nt: TGTGCCAGCAGTGACCTCGGACTAGCGGGATATGAGCAGTTCTTC; CDR3aa: CASSDLGLAGYEQFF
j_gene: TRBJ2-1; v_gene: TRBV7-6; abundance: NA; d_gene: TRBD2; CDR3nt: TGTGCCAGCAGCCACGGGACTAGCGGCACCTACAATGAGCAGTTCTTC; CDR3aa: CASSHGTSGTYNEQFF
j_gene: TRBJ2-1; v_gene: TRBV19; abundance: NA; d_gene: NA; CDR3nt: TGTGCCAGCTCCCCGTATGCCTACAATGAGCAGTTCTTC; CDR3aa: CASSPYAYNEQFF
j_gene: TRBJ2-1; v_gene: TRBV29-1; abundance: NA; d_gene: NA; CDR3nt: TGCAGCGAAACAACAATCTCCTACAATGAGCAGTTCTTC; CDR3aa: CSETTISYNEQFF
j_gene: TRBJ1-1; v_gene: TRBV4-1; abundance: NA; d_gene: TRBD1; CDR3nt: TGCGCCAGCAGCCAAGTAGAGGACAGGGGGCGGAAAACTGAAGCTTTCTTT; CDR3aa: CASSQVEDRGRKTEAFF
j_gene: TRBJ2-7; v_gene: TRBV2; abundance: NA; d_gene: TRBD2; CDR3nt: TGTGCCAGCAAAGGGACTAGAGGAAGGGAAGAGCAGTACTTC; CDR3aa: CASKGTRGREEQYF
j_gene: TRBJ2-7; v_gene: TRBV5-1; abundance: NA; d_gene: TRBD1; CDR3nt: TGCGCCAGCAGCTTGTCGCAAAAACAGGGGCGGACCTACGAGCAGTACTTC; CDR3aa: CASSLSQKQGRTYEQYF
j_gene: TRBJ2-5; v_gene: TRBV5-1; abundance: once; d_gene: TRBD1; CDR3nt: TGCGCCAGCAGCTTGGCCTCGAGACAGGGGGCGCGGGAGACCCAGTACTTC; CDR3aa: CASSLASRQGARETQYF
j_gene: TRBJ2-1; v_gene: TRBV9; abundance: NA; d_gene: TRBD2; CDR3nt: TGTGCCAGCAGCGGGAGACTAGCGGGAGAAGGAAATGAGCAGTTCTTC; CDR3aa: CASSGRLAGEGNEQFF
j_gene: TRBJ2-3; v_gene: TRBV7-9; abundance: NA; d_gene: NA; CDR3nt: TGTGCCAGCAGAAGCTCCACAGATACGCAGTATTTT; CDR3aa: CASRSSTDTQYF
j_gene: TRBJ2-1; v_gene: TRBV24-1; abundance: NA; d_gene: NA; CDR3nt: TGTGCCACCAGTGACACGACTGCGCCTTACAATGAGCAGTTCTTC; CDR3aa: CATSDTTAPYNEQFF
j_gene: TRBJ2-7; v_gene: TRBV5-4; abundance: NA; d_gene: TRBD2; CDR3nt: TGTGCCAGCAGCTCCGACCCTAGCGGGAGTGTCAACGAGCAGTACTTC; CDR3aa: CASSSDPSGSVNEQYF
j_gene: TRBJ1-4; v_gene: TRBV7-2; abundance: NA; d_gene: TRBD1; CDR3nt: TGTGCCAGCAGCGATCGGACAGGGAGCTATGAAAAACTGTTTTTT; CDR3aa: CASSDRTGSYEKLFF
j_gene: TRBJ1-2; v_gene: TRBV29-1; abundance: NA; d_gene: NA; CDR3nt: TGCAGCGCCCCGATAGAGTTCTATGGCTACACCTTC; CDR3aa: CSAPIEFYGYTF
j_gene: TRBJ1-4; v_gene: TRBV28; abundance: NA; d_gene: NA; CDR3nt: TGTGCCAGCAGTTGGTTCAGTAATGAAAAACTGTTTTTT; CDR3aa: CASSWFSNEKLFF
j_gene: TRBJ2-3; v_gene: TRBV28; abundance: NA; d_gene: NA; CDR3nt: TGTGCCAGCAGTTCACGGAGCCCCAGCACAGATACGCAGTATTTT; CDR3aa: CASSSRSPSTDTQYF
j_gene: TRBJ1-2; v_gene: TRBV5-8; abundance: NA; d_gene: TRBD1; CDR3nt: TGTGCCAGCAGCCCGGGGACAGCCGAGGAGTATGGCTACACCTTC; CDR3aa: CASSPGTAEEYGYTF
j_gene: TRBJ2-1; v_gene: TRBV6-5; abundance: NA; d_gene: TRBD2; CDR3nt: TGTGCCAGCAGTTACAGGCTAGCGGGACTCAATGAGCAGTTCTTC; CDR3aa: CASSYRLAGLNEQFF
j_gene: TRBJ1-1; v_gene: TRBV29-1; abundance: NA; d_gene: NA; CDR3nt: TGCAGCGTATCGTTATTAGGAGGAACTGAAGCTTTCTTT; CDR3aa: CSVSLLGGTEAFF
j_gene: TRBJ2-1; v_gene: TRBV4-2; abundance: NA; d_gene: NA; CDR3nt: TGTGCCAGCAGCCAAGACCTAGGGGCCAATGAGCAGTTCTTC; CDR3aa: CASSQDLGANEQFF
j_gene: TRBJ2-3; v_gene: TRBV9; abundance: NA; d_gene: TRBD2; CDR3nt: TGTGCCAGCAGCGCGTCCACTAGCGGGAGGACAGATACGCAGTATTTT; CDR3aa: CASSASTSGRTDTQYF
j_gene: TRBJ1-2; v_gene: TRBV4-1; abundance: NA; d_gene: NA; CDR3nt: TGCGCCAGCAGCCAAGATCGCCCCGGAGTCAGTCATGGCTACACCTTC; CDR3aa: CASSQDRPGVSHGYTF
j_gene: TRBJ2-3; v_gene: TRBV9; abundance: NA; d_gene: TRBD2; CDR3nt: TGTGCCAGCAGCGTAGGCCTAGCGGTGGGCACAGATACGCAGTATTTT; CDR3aa: CASSVGLAVGTDTQYF
j_gene: TRBJ2-2; v_gene: TRBV27; abundance: NA; d_gene: TRBD2; CDR3nt: TGTGCCAGCAGTCATAGGACTAGTAGTGATACCGGGGAGCTGTTTTTT; CDR3aa: CASSHRTSSDTGELFF
j_gene: TRBJ2-1; v_gene: TRBV12-3/TRBV12-4; abundance: NA; d_gene: TRBD2; CDR3nt: TGTGCCAGCAGTTTTCGGCGGGAGGGTGAGCAGTTCTTC; CDR3aa: CASSFRREGEQFF
j_gene: TRBJ2-3; v_gene: TRBV18; abundance: NA; d_gene: TRBD2; CDR3nt: TGTGCCAGCTCACCACTTTCACTAGCGGGTCAAAGGGATACGCAGTATTTT; CDR3aa: CASSPLSLAGQRDTQYF
j_gene: TRBJ2-3; v_gene: TRBV18; abundance: once; d_gene: NA; CDR3nt: TGTGCCAGCGCCCCGGGGTTAGCAGATACGCAGTATTTT; CDR3aa: CASAPGLADTQYF
j_gene: TRBJ2-7; v_gene: TRBV5-1; abundance: NA; d_gene: NA; CDR3nt: TGCGCCAGCAGCCCGAGGACAGCCTCCTACGAGCAGTACTTC; CDR3aa: CASSPRTASYEQYF
j_gene: TRBJ2-1; v_gene: TRBV10-3; abundance: NA; d_gene: TRBD2; CDR3nt: TGTGCCATCAGTGAGTCCCCGCGGAGCGGGAGTGCGGATGAGCAGTTCTTC; CDR3aa: CAISESPRSGSADEQFF
j_gene: TRBJ2-2; v_gene: TRBV10-3; abundance: NA; d_gene: TRBD2; CDR3nt: TGTGCCATCCCGGGGAGGCTAGCGGGGAACACCGGGGAGCTGTTTTTT; CDR3aa: CAIPGRLAGNTGELFF
j_gene: TRBJ1-1; v_gene: TRBV6-2/TRBV6-3; abundance: NA; d_gene: NA; CDR3nt: TGTGCCAGCAGTTACTCGATAGTTGACACTGAAGCTTTCTTT; CDR3aa: CASSYSIVDTEAFF
j_gene: TRBJ2-1; v_gene: TRBV5-1; abundance: NA; d_gene: TRBD2; CDR3nt: TGCGCCAGCAGCGACTTACTAGCGAAACAGTTCTTC; CDR3aa: CASSDLLAKQFF